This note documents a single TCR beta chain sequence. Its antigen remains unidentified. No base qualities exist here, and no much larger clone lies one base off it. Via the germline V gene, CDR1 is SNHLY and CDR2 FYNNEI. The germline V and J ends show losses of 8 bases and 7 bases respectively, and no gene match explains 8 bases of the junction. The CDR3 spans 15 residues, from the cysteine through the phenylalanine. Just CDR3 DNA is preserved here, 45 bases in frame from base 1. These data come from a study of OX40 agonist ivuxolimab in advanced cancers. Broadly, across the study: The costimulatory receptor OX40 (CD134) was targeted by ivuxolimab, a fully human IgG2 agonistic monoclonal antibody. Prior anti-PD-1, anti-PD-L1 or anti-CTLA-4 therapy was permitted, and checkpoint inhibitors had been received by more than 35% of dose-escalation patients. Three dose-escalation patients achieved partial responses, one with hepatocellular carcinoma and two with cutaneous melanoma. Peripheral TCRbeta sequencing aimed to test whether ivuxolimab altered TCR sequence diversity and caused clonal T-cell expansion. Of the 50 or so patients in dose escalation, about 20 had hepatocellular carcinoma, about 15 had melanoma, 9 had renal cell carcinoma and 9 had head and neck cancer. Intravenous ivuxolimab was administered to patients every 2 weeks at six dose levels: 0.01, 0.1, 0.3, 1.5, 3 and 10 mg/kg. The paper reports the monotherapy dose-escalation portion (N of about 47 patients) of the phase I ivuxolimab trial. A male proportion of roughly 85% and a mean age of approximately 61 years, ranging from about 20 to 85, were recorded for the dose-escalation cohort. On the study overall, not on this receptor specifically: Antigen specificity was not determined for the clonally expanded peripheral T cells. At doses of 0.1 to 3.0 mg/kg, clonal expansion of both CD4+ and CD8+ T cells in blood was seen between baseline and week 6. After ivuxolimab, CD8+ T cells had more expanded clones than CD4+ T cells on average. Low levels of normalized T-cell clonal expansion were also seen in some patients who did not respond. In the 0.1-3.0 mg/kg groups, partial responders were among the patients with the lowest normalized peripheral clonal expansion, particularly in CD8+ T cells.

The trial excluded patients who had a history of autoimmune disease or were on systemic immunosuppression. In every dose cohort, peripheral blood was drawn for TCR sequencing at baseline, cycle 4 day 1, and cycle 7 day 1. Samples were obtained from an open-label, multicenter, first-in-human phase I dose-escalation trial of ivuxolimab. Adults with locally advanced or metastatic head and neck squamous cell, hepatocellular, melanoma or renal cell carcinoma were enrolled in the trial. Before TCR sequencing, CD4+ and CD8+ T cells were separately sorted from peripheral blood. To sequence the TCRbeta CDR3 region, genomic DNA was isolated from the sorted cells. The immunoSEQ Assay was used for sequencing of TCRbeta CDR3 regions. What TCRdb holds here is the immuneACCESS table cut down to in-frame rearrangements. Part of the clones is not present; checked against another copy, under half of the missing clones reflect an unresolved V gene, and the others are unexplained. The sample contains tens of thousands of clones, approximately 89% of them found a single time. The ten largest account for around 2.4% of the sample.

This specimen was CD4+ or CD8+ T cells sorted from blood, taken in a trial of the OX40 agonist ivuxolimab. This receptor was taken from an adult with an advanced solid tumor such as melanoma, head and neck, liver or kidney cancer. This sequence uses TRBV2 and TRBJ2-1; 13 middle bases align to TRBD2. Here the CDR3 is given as CASEGLAGVGNEQFF. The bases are TGTGCCAGCGAAGGACTAGCGGGGGTCGGGAATGAGCAGTTCTTC.